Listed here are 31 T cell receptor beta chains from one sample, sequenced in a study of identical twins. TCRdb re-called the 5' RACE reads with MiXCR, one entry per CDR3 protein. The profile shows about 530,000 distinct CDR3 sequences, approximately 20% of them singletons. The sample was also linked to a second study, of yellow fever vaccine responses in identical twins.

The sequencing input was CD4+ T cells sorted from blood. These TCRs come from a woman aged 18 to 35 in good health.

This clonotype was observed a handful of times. The CDR3: CSARDLREGNTGELFF. In nucleotides, the CDR3 is TGCAGTGCTAGAGACCTCCGGGAGGGGAACACCGGGGAGCTGTTTTTT. The chain links TRBV20-1 to TRBJ2-2, with 8 bases fitting TRBD2. The CDR3 extends over 16 amino acids. Germline V gene data show CDR1 as DFQATT and CDR2 as SNEGSKA (reference sequence). V shed 0 bases and J 1 base; nucleotides not matched to a gene: 4.

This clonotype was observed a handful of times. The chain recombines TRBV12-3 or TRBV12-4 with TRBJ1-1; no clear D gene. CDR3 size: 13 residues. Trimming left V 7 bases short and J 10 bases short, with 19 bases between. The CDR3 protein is CASTLGRQGGAFF. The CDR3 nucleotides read TGTGCCAGCACCTTGGGAAGGCAAGGAGGAGCTTTCTTT.

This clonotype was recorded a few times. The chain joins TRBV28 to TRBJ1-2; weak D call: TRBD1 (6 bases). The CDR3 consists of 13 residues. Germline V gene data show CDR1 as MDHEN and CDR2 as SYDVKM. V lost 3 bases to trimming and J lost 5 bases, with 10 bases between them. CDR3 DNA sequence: TGTGCCAGCAGTTTCGGACAGCAATATGGCTACACCTTC. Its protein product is CASSFGQQYGYTF.

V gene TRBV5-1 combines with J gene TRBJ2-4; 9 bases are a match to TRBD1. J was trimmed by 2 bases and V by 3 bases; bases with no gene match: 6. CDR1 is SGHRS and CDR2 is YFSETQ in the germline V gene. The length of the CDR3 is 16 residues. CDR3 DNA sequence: TGCGCCAGCAGCTCAAGACAGGGGGAAACCAAAAACATTCAGTACTTC. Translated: CASSSRQGETKNIQYF.

The CDR3 loop is CASSQGTSGRDSEQFF. For the CDR3, the DNA is TGTGCCAGCAGCCAAGGGACTAGCGGGAGAGATAGTGAGCAGTTCTTC. The genes are TRBV4-2 and TRBJ2-1, with 13 bases identical to TRBD2. V shed 1 base, J shed 9 bases, and the junction held 6 bases outside the gene matches. The CDR3 is 16 amino acids. Germline V gene lookup returns CDR1 LGHNA and CDR2 YNFKEQ.

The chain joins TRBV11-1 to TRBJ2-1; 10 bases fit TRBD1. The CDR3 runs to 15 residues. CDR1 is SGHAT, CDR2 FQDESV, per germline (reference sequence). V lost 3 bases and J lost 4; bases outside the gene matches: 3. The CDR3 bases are TGTGCCAGCAGCTTGGACAGGGGGAAATACAATGAGCAGTTCTTC. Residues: CASSLDRGKYNEQFF.

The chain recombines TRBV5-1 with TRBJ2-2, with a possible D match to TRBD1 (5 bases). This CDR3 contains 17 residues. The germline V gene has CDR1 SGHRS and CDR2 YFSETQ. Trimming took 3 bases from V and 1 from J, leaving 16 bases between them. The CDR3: CASSWGRVAKNTGELFF. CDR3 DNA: TGCGCCAGCAGCTGGGGCAGGGTGGCAAAGAACACCGGGGAGCTGTTTTTT.

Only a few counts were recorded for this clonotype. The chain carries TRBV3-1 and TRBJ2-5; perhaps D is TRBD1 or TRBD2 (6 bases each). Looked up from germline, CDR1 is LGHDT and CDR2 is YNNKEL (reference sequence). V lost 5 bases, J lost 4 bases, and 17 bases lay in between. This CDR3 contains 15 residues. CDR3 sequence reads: CASSTHSGAAETQYF. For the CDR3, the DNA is TGTGCCAGCAGCACCCATTCGGGGGCAGCAGAGACCCAGTACTTC.

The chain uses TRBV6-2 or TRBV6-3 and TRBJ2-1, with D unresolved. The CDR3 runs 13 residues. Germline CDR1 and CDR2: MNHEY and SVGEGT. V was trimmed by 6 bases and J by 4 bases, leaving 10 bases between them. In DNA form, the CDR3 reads TGTGCCAGCAGAAACAAGGGTTACAATGAGCAGTTCTTC. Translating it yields CASRNKGYNEQFF.

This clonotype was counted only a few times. The CDR3 is CSVPREATYNEQFF. The CDR3 DNA reads as TGCAGCGTTCCCCGGGAGGCCACCTACAATGAGCAGTTCTTC. The V call is TRBV29-1, the J call TRBJ2-1; 7 bases map to TRBD2. This CDR3 comprises 14 residues. Germline V CDR1 and CDR2: SQVTM, ANQGSEA. J lost 2 bases, V lost 5 bases, and 6 bases had no gene match.

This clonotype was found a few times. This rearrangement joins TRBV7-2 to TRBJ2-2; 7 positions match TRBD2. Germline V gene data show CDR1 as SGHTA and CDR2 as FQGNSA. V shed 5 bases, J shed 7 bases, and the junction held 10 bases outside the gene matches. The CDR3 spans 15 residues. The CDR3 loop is CASSTIALAVGELFF. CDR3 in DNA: TGTGCCAGCAGCACAATCGCTCTAGCGGTCGGGGAGCTGTTTTTT.

CDR3: CSARDESYGYTF. CDR3 nucleotide sequence: TGCAGTGCTAGAGACGAAAGCTATGGCTACACCTTC. The V call is TRBV20-1, the J call TRBJ1-2, with D uncertain. V was trimmed by 0 bases and J by 4 bases, leaving 6 bases between them. The germline CDR1 and CDR2 sequences are DFQATT and SNEGSKA (reference sequence). The CDR3 is 12 amino acids.

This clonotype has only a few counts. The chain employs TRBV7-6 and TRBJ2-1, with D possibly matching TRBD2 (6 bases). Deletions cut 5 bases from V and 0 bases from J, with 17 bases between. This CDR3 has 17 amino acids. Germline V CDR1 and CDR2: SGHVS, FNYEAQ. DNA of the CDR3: TGTGCCAGCAGCCAACCCCTGGGACTCAGCTCCTACAATGAGCAGTTCTTC. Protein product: CASSQPLGLSSYNEQFF. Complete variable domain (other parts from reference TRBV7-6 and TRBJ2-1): GAGVSQSPRYKVTKRGQDVALRCDPISGHVSLYWYRQALGQGPEFLTYFNYEAQQDKSGLPNDRFSAERPEGSISTLTIQRTEQRDSAMYRCASSQPLGLSSYNEQFFGPGTRLTVL.

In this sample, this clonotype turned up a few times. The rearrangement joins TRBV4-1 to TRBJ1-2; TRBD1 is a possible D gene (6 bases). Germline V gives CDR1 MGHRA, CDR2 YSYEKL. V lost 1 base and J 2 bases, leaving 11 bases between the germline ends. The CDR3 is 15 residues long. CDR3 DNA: TGCGCCAGCAGCCAAGTGCGGACAGCGAACTATGGCTACACCTTC. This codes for CASSQVRTANYGYTF.

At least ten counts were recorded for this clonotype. The DNA of the CDR3 is TGTGCCAGCAGTTTAGCGGGAGTGTACTCCTACAATGAGCAGTTCTTC. Its protein is CASSLAGVYSYNEQFF. This chain links TRBV12-3 or TRBV12-4 with TRBJ2-1; TRBD2 is a possible D gene (5 bases). The CDR3 has 16 residues. The germline V and J ends were trimmed by 0 bases and 0 bases, with 9 bases remaining between them.

For the CDR3, the DNA is TGTGCCAGCAGCTTGAACGCAGCCGGGGAGCTGTTTTTT. It specifies CASSLNAAGELFF. This sequence joins TRBV5-6 and TRBJ2-2, with unresolved D. This CDR3 spans 13 amino acids. Between the trimmed V and J ends, which lost 1 base and 6 bases, there was a span of 7 bases. Looked up from germline, CDR1 is SGHDT and CDR2 is YYEEEE.

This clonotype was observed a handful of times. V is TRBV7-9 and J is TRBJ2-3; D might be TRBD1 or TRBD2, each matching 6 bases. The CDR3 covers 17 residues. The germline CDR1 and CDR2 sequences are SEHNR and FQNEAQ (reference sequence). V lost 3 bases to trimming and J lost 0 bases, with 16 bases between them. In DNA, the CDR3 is TGTGCCAGCAGCTTTCGGGGGCAGATTCCTAGCACAGATACGCAGTATTTT. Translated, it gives CASSFRGQIPSTDTQYF.

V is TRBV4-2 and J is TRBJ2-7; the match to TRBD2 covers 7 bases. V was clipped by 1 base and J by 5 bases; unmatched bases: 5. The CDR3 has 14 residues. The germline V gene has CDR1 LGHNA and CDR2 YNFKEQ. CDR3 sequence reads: CASSQGLALDEQYF. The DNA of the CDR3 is TGTGCCAGCAGCCAAGGACTAGCCCTCGACGAGCAGTACTTC.

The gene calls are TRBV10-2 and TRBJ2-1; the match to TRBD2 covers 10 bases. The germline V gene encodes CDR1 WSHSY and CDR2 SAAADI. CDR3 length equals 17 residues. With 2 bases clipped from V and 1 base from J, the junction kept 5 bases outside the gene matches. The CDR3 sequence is CASSETLAGVSYNEQFF. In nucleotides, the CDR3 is TGCGCCAGCAGTGAGACTCTAGCGGGAGTATCCTACAATGAGCAGTTCTTC.

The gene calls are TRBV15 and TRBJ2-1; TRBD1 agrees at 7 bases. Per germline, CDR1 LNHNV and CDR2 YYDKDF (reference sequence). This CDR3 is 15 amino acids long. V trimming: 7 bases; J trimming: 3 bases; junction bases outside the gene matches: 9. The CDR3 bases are TGTGCCACCAACTCGCGACAGGGACACTACAATGAGCAGTTCTTC. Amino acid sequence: CATNSRQGHYNEQFF.

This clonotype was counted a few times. Here the CDR3 DNA reads TGTGCCAGCAGTGGGAGGGGGAATGAGCAGTTCTTC. It specifies CASSGRGNEQFF. The rearrangement uses TRBV6-5 and TRBJ2-1; a possible D gene is TRBD2 (7 bases). CDR3 size: 12 residues. CDR1 is MNHEY, CDR2 SVGAGI, per germline. V shed 5 bases and J shed 7 bases, with 9 bases lying between them.

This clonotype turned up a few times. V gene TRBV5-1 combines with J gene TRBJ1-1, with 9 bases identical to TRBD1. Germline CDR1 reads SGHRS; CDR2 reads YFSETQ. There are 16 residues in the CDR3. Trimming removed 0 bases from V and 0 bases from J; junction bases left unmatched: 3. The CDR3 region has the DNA TGCGCCAGCAGCTTGGATACAGGGGGCATGAACACTGAAGCTTTCTTT. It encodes CASSLDTGGMNTEAFF.

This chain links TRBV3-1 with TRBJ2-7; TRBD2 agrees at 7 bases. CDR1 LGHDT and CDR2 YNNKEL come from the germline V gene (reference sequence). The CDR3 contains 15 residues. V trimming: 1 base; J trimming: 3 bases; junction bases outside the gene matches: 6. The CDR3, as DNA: TGTGCCAGCAGCCAAGGGCTAGCGGATTACTACGAGCAGTACTTC. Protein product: CASSQGLADYYEQYF.

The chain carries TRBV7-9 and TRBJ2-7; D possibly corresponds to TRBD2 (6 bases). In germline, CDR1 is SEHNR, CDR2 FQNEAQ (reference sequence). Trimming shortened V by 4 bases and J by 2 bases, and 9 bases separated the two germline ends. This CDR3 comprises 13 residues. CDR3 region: CASSSWGAYEQYF. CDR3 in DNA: TGTGCCAGCAGCTCCTGGGGGGCCTACGAGCAGTACTTC. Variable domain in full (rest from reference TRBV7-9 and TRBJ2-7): DTGVSQNPRHKITKRGQNVTFRCDPISEHNRLYWYRQTLGQGPEFLTYFQNEAQLEKSRLLSDRFSAERPKGSFSTLEIQRTEQGDSAMYLCASSSWGAYEQYFGPGTRLTVT.

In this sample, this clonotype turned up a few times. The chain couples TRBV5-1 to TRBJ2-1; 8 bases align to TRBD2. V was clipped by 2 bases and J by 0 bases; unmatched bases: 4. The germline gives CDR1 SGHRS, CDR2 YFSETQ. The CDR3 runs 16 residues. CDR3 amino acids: CASSFLAGPSYNEQFF. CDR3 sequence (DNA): TGCGCCAGCAGCTTCTTAGCGGGGCCCTCCTACAATGAGCAGTTCTTC.

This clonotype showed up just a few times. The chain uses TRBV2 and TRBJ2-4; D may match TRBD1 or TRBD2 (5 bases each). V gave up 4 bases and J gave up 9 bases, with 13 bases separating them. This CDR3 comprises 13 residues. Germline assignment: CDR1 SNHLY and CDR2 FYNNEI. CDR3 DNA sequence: TGTGCCAGCAGTGCCAGGGAGAGTCCCATTCAGTACTTC. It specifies CASSARESPIQYF.

CDR3 nucleotides: TGTGCCAGCAGCTTAGGGCCAGCGGGAGGGCCCAAGTTCTTC. As protein: CASSLGPAGGPKFF. The rearrangement uses TRBV7-2 and TRBJ2-1, with 10 bases matching TRBD2. The CDR3 length is 14 residues. Trimming removed 1 base from V and 14 bases from J; junction bases left unmatched: 8. Per germline, CDR1 SGHTA and CDR2 FQGNSA.

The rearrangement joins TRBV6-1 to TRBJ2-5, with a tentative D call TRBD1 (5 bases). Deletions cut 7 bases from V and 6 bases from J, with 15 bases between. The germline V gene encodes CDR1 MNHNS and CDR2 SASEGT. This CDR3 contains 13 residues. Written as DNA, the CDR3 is TGTGCCAGCACCCAGGCAGGGTCGAAGACCCAGTACTTC. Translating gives CASTQAGSKTQYF.

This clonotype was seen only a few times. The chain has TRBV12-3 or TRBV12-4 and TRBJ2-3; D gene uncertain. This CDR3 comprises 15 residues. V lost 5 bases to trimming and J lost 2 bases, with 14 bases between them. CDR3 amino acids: CASSEDPTHTDTQYF. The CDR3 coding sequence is TGTGCCAGCAGTGAGGACCCCACCCACACAGATACGCAGTATTTT.

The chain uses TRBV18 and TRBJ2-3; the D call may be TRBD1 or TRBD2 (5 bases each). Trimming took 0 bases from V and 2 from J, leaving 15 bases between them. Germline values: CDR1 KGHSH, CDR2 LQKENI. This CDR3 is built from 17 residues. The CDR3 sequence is CASSPPGRKVVTDTQYF. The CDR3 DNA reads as TGTGCCAGCTCACCACCGGGACGGAAAGTGGTCACAGATACGCAGTATTTT.

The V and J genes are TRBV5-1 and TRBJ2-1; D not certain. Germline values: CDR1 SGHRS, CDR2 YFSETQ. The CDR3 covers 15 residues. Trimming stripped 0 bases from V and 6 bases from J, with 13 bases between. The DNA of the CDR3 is TGCGCCAGCAGCTTGGCCGCCGGGTCTTTCAATGAGCAGTTCTTC. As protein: CASSLAAGSFNEQFF. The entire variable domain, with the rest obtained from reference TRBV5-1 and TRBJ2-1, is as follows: KAGVTQTPRYLIKTRGQQVTLSCSPISGHRSVSWYQQTPGQGLQFLFEYFSETQRNKGNFPGRFSGRQFSNSRSEMNVSTLELGDSALYLCASSLAAGSFNEQFFGPGTRLTVL.